These T cell receptor beta chains were read from a single sample in a study of shared clonotypes between healthy human individuals. The data were produced by immunoSEQ multiplex PCR, yet TCRdb's version contains in-frame clones alone and is incomplete. Of hundreds of thousands of clones in the sample, roughly 96% were seen once. Sequenced input: naive CD8+ T cells sorted from blood. Every receptor here comes from a woman aged 25 to 39 in good health. Both conserved end residues are part of each CDR3. A D gene is named only where the DNA matches it firmly. Clone size is stated in some rows and not others, as once, few, many or a class when expanded.

TRBV7-9	TRBD2	TRBJ2-5	19	.	CASSPGGTSGSAGGETQYF	TGTGCCAGCAGTCCTGGTGGGACTAGCGGGAGTGCCGGGGGTGAGACCCAGTACTTC
TRBV28	TRBD2	TRBJ2-5	16	.	CASSSPGLAPQETQYF	TGTGCCAGCAGTTCCCCGGGACTAGCACCCCAAGAGACCCAGTACTTC
TRBV5-1	.	TRBJ1-1	12	.	CASSSGGAEAFF	TGCGCCAGCAGCTCGGGGGGCGCTGAAGCTTTCTTT
TRBV6-5	.	TRBJ2-7	14	.	CASSHSQTAGEQYF	TGTGCCAGCAGTCACTCCCAAACGGCCGGCGAGCAGTACTTC
TRBV29-1	TRBD2	TRBJ2-1	15	.	CSVDGGTSGSYEQFF	TGCAGCGTTGATGGGGGGACTAGCGGGAGTTATGAGCAGTTCTTC
TRBV29-1	TRBD2	TRBJ2-1	15	.	CSVEGTSGTYNEQFF	TGCAGCGTTGAGGGGACTAGCGGGACCTACAATGAGCAGTTCTTC
TRBV5-6	.	TRBJ1-1	15	.	CASTEAGLRNTEAFF	TGTGCCAGCACCGAGGCGGGGCTTCGGAACACTGAAGCTTTCTTT
TRBV4-1	.	TRBJ2-1	13	.	CASSQPLAGEQFF	TGCGCCAGCAGCCAACCCCTCGCAGGCGAGCAGTTCTTC
TRBV5-6	.	TRBJ2-7	12	.	CASSLTGYEQYF	TGTGCCAGCAGCTTAACAGGTTACGAGCAGTACTTC
TRBV6-1	.	TRBJ1-3	16	.	CASSEGRLGAWGTIYF	TGTGCCAGCAGTGAGGGGCGATTGGGCGCCTGGGGCACCATATATTTT
TRBV13	TRBD2	TRBJ2-1	15	.	CASSVRGLAGDEQFF	TGTGCCAGCAGCGTAAGGGGACTAGCGGGAGATGAGCAGTTCTTC
TRBV5-1	TRBD1	TRBJ1-1	12	.	CASSPTGGEAFF	TGCGCCAGCAGCCCGACAGGGGGCGAAGCTTTCTTT
TRBV5-6	TRBD2	TRBJ2-2	16	.	CASSWGSSGSAGELFF	TGTGCCAGCAGCTGGGGGTCTAGCGGGAGTGCCGGGGAGCTGTTTTTT
TRBV28	.	TRBJ2-5	16	.	CASSLYPSANQETQYF	TGTGCCAGCAGTTTATATCCTAGCGCGAACCAAGAGACCCAGTACTTC
TRBV15	.	TRBJ2-7	14	.	CATSRVGGSYEQYF	TGTGCCACCAGCAGAGTCGGGGGATCCTACGAGCAGTACTTC
TRBV7-9	.	TRBJ2-7	13	few	CASSGQSHYEQYF	TGTGCCAGCAGCGGGCAGTCCCACTACGAGCAGTACTTC
TRBV28	TRBD1	TRBJ2-7	15	.	CASSSSRGPFYEQYF	TGTGCCAGCAGTTCGTCCAGGGGGCCCTTCTACGAGCAGTACTTC
TRBV5-1	.	TRBJ1-1	14	few	CASSLDPANTEAFF	TGCGCCAGCAGCTTGGATCCAGCAAACACTGAAGCTTTCTTT
TRBV6-1	.	TRBJ1-2	13	.	CASSEWQPYGYTF	TGTGCCAGCAGTGAGTGGCAGCCCTATGGCTACACCTTC
TRBV27	.	TRBJ2-6	16	.	CASSITGYSGANVLTF	TGTGCCAGCAGTATAACAGGATACTCTGGGGCCAACGTCCTGACTTTC
TRBV7-2	.	TRBJ2-1	13	.	CASSLVEGAQQFF	TGTGCCAGCAGCTTAGTGGAGGGGGCCCAGCAGTTCTTC
TRBV6-6	TRBD2	TRBJ2-7	15	.	CASSSHSGGPWEQYF	TGTGCCAGCAGTTCTCATAGCGGGGGACCCTGGGAGCAGTACTTC
TRBV27	.	TRBJ2-5	13	.	CVCGPPGSETQYF	TGTGTGTGTGGACCCCCGGGGTCAGAGACCCAGTACTTC
TRBV7-2	.	TRBJ2-7	15	few	CASSSPTGLSEEQYF	TGTGCCAGCAGCTCCCCGACAGGCCTATCGGAGGAGCAGTACTTC
TRBV2	TRBD1	TRBJ1-4	20	.	CASSDSWTGPGAATNEKLFF	TGTGCCAGCAGTGATTCATGGACAGGGCCCGGGGCCGCAACTAATGAAAAACTGTTTTTT
TRBV28	.	TRBJ2-1	18	.	CASSPAGTGEGLAYEQFF	TGTGCCAGCAGTCCGGCTGGAACAGGGGAAGGACTAGCCTATGAGCAGTTCTTC
TRBV30	TRBD1	TRBJ1-4	14	.	CAWSEGQGWEKLFF	TGTGCCTGGAGCGAGGGACAGGGCTGGGAAAAACTGTTTTTT
TRBV7-2	TRBD2	TRBJ2-7	17	.	CASSTRDGLAPSYEQYF	TGTGCCAGCAGCACCCGCGATGGACTAGCGCCGTCCTACGAGCAGTACTTC
TRBV9	.	TRBJ1-2	13	.	CASIGDKDYGYTF	TGTGCCAGCATCGGGGACAAAGACTATGGCTACACCTTC
TRBV4-1	.	TRBJ2-1	15	.	CASSQEGGIYNEQFF	TGCGCCAGCAGCCAAGAAGGGGGGATCTACAATGAGCAGTTCTTC
TRBV2	.	TRBJ2-4	14	.	CASSEGAEGNIQYF	TGTGCCAGCAGTGAGGGAGCGGAAGGGAACATTCAGTACTTC
TRBV6-5	.	TRBJ1-2	13	.	CASRFQDSYGYTF	TGTGCCAGCAGATTCCAGGACAGCTATGGCTACACCTTC
TRBV28	.	TRBJ2-1	16	.	CASSLFGGSSYNEQFF	TGTGCCAGCAGTTTATTCGGTGGGAGCTCCTACAATGAGCAGTTCTTC
TRBV7-9	.	TRBJ2-7	14	.	CASSFGTGSYEQYF	TGTGCCAGCAGCTTCGGCACAGGGTCCTACGAGCAGTACTTC
TRBV6-6	.	TRBJ2-7	13	.	CASREGQSYEQYF	TGTGCCAGCAGGGAGGGACAGTCCTACGAGCAGTACTTC
TRBV10-3	TRBD2	TRBJ2-1	14	.	CATFEGTSGVEQFF	TGTGCCACCTTCGAAGGGACTAGCGGTGTTGAGCAGTTCTTC
TRBV11-2	TRBD2	TRBJ2-1	15	once	CASSWPGLAGNEQFF	TGTGCCAGCAGCTGGCCGGGACTAGCGGGGAATGAGCAGTTCTTC
TRBV7-2	.	TRBJ2-5	12	.	CASSPRGGPQYF	TGTGCCAGCAGCCCACGTGGCGGGCCCCAGTACTTC
TRBV14	TRBD1	TRBJ2-5	15	.	CASSQGTGTGPEQYF	TGTGCCAGCAGCCAAGGGACCGGGACAGGGCCTGAGCAGTACTTC
TRBV7-2	TRBD2	TRBJ2-1	16	once	CASSLASSGHYNEQFF	TGTGCCAGCAGCTTAGCCTCTAGCGGACATTACAATGAGCAGTTCTTC
TRBV19	TRBD2	TRBJ2-3	17	.	CASSIVGLAGGTDTQYF	TGTGCCAGTAGTATAGTCGGGCTAGCGGGAGGCACAGATACGCAGTATTTT
TRBV30	TRBD2	TRBJ2-5	20	once	CAWIPRGLAGGPETRETQYF	TGTGCCTGGATCCCTAGGGGGCTAGCGGGAGGGCCGGAGACTAGAGAGACCCAGTACTTC
TRBV9	.	TRBJ2-3	12	.	CASRYSTDTQYF	TGTGCCAGCAGATATTCCACAGATACGCAGTATTTT
TRBV29-1	TRBD1	TRBJ2-5	12	.	CSARDRASEQYF	TGCAGCGCCCGGGACAGGGCTAGTGAGCAGTACTTC
TRBV5-6	.	TRBJ2-2	15	.	CASSLAVEITGELFF	TGTGCCAGCAGCTTGGCCGTCGAGATCACCGGGGAGCTGTTTTTT
TRBV27	TRBD1	TRBJ2-7	14	.	CASSRGLSGYEQYF	TGTGCCAGCAGCAGGGGGTTAAGTGGCTACGAGCAGTACTTC
TRBV27	.	TRBJ1-5	14	.	CASSPGSTGQPQHF	TGTGCCAGCAGCCCAGGGTCGACGGGTCAGCCCCAGCATTTT
TRBV6-5	.	TRBJ1-5	14	.	CASRNRGGGQPQHF	TGTGCCAGCAGGAACCGGGGGGGCGGGCAGCCCCAGCATTTT
TRBV27	.	TRBJ1-5	14	.	CASSPSNQAQPQHF	TGTGCCAGCAGTCCAAGCAATCAGGCCCAGCCCCAGCATTTT
TRBV28	.	TRBJ1-6	14	.	CASRRGDYNSPLHF	TGTGCCAGCAGGCGGGGTGACTATAATTCACCCCTCCACTTT
TRBV27	.	TRBJ2-7	15	few	CASSLRQGSSYEQYF	TGTGCCAGCAGTTTAAGGCAGGGGAGCTCCTACGAGCAGTACTTC
TRBV5-1	TRBD2	TRBJ2-3	16	.	CASSSRLAGLPDTQYF	TGCGCCAGCAGCTCGAGACTAGCGGGATTGCCTGATACGCAGTATTTT